Listed below are T cell receptor beta chains from one sample, sequenced in a study of identical twins. MiXCR, applied by TCRdb to the 5' RACE reads, yields one record per CDR3 protein. The sample has 310,000 or so distinct CDR3 sequences, more than 6.5% seen once. These same data were also listed under a study on yellow fever vaccine responses in identical twins.

The specimen was memory (CD45RO+) T cells sorted from blood. Receptors were obtained from a woman aged 18-29 years in good health. Each CDR3 is given with its conserved first and last residue. The order of the fields is V gene, J gene, CDR3 protein.

TRBV20-1	TRBJ2-1	CSAPLYEQFF
TRBV3-1	TRBJ2-1	CASSRIGTGGLNEQFF
TRBV3-1	TRBJ1-3	CASSTGPIYGNTIYF
TRBV6-5	TRBJ1-5	CASSFGRTNQPQHF
TRBV2	TRBJ1-4	CASSPPDLWGEKLFF
TRBV5-5	TRBJ2-3	CASSQTRQGARDTQYF
TRBV10-3	TRBJ2-7	CAISEGRTYEQYF
TRBV2	TRBJ1-6	CASSESHSPLHF
TRBV10-3	TRBJ2-1	CAISERGEDRRQFF
TRBV4-1	TRBJ1-5	CASSQEGGALSNQPQHF
TRBV27	TRBJ2-2	CASSKPRGSNTGELFF
TRBV5-6	TRBJ1-1	CASSLGPVRNTEAFF
TRBV12-3/TRBV12-4	TRBJ2-7	CASSFEGLYEQYF
TRBV5-1	TRBJ1-2	CASRFSPGSGYTF
TRBV3-1	TRBJ1-1	CASSQALSGRGTLNTEAFF
TRBV10-3	TRBJ2-5	CAISESRTGRETQYF
TRBV7-9	TRBJ2-5	CASSLGAFRLLQETQYF
TRBV12-3/TRBV12-4	TRBJ1-4	CASSMTGSEKLFF
TRBV6-1	TRBJ1-6	CASSMGFRRDSPLHF
TRBV2	TRBJ2-3	CASTSGLAWDTQYF
TRBV6-1	TRBJ2-1	CASAKGGSYNEQFF
TRBV7-2	TRBJ2-5	CASSFLAGVETQYF
TRBV12-5	TRBJ2-3	CASGSTPHTQYF
TRBV9	TRBJ2-1	CASSVIGFAGVLNEQFF
TRBV15	TRBJ1-5	CATSRAGYNQPQHF
TRBV12-3/TRBV12-4	TRBJ2-2	CASSLRLSNTGELFF
TRBV2	TRBJ2-2	CASKGEGSSSTGELFF
TRBV9	TRBJ1-1	CASSVGGTTEAFF
TRBV5-1	TRBJ2-1	CASSLGQGVGAAPFF
TRBV12-3/TRBV12-4	TRBJ1-1	CASRGRVGSEAFF
TRBV2	TRBJ2-1	CASSGTSGRYEQFF
TRBV20-1	TRBJ1-6	CSARGRGRLHF
TRBV6-1	TRBJ1-2	CASSEAAGAYGYTF
TRBV15	TRBJ2-7	CATSRGLAGGLDEQYF
TRBV28	TRBJ2-7	CASSKQGWEQYF
TRBV28	TRBJ2-7	CASSYLYRGRYEQYF
TRBV3-1	TRBJ1-5	CASSQDLRQPQHF
TRBV5-5	TRBJ1-6	CASILDATYNSPLHF
TRBV12-3/TRBV12-4	TRBJ1-1	CASSSPVSSNTEAFF
TRBV5-6	TRBJ2-1	CASSLGQGLYNEQFF
TRBV24-1	TRBJ2-3	CATSLGSTDTQYF
TRBV20-1	TRBJ2-3	CSARGTGGTDTQYF
TRBV6-2/TRBV6-3	TRBJ1-4	CASSGLGEKLFF
TRBV2	TRBJ2-3	CASNIPTSGTTDTQYF
TRBV2	TRBJ1-3	CASSESTDSGNTIYF
TRBV24-1	TRBJ2-7	CATSAGAYEQYF
TRBV2	TRBJ1-2	CASSGRTGGYGYTF
TRBV20-1	TRBJ2-5	CSARDKAVQETQYF